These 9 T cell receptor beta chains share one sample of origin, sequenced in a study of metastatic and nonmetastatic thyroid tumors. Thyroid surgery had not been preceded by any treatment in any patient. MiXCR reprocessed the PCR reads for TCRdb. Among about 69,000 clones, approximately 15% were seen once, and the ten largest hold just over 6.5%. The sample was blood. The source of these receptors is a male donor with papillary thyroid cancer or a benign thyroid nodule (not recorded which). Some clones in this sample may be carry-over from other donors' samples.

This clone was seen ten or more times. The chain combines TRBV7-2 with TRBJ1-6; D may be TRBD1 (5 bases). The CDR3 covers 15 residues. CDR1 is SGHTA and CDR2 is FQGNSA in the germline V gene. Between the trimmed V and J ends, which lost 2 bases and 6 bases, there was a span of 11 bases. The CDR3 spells CASSLRQNSNSPLHF. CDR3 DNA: TGTGCCAGCAGCTTACGACAGAATAGTAATTCACCCCTCCACTTT.

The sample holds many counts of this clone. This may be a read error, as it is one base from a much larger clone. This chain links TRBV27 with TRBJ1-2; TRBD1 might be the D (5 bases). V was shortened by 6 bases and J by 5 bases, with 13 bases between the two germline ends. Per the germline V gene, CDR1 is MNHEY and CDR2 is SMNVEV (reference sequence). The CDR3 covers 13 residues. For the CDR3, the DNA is TGTGCCAGCAGGACTGCAGGGAAATATGGCTACACCTTC. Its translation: CASRTAGKYGYTF.

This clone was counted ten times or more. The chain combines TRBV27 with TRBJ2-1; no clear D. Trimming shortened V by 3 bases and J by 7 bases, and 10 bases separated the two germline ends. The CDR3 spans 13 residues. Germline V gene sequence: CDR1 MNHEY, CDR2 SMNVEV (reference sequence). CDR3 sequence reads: CASSFSLGNEQFF. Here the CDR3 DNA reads TGTGCCAGCAGTTTCTCCTTGGGGAATGAGCAGTTCTTC.

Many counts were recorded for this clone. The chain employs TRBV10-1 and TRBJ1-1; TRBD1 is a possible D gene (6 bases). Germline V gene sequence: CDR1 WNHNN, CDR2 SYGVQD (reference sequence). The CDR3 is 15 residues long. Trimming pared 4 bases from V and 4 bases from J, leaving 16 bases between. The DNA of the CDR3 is TGCGCCAGCAGTGGCACAGGGAAGTTGGGCACTGAAGCTTTCTTT. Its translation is CASSGTGKLGTEAFF.

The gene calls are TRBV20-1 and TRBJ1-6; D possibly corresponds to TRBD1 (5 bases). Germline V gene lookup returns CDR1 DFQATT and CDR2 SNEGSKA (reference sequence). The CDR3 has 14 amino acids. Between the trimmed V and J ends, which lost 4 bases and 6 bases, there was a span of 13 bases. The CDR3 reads CSAIGVGCNSPLHF. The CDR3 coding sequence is TGCAGTGCTATAGGGGTAGGGTGTAATTCACCCCTCCACTTT.

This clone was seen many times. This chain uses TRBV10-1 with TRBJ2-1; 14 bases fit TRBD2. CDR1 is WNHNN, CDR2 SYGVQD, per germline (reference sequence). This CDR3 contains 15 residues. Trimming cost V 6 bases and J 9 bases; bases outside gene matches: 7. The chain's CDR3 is CASRSGLAGAGEQFF. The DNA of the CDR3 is TGCGCCAGCAGATCGGGACTAGCGGGGGCGGGTGAGCAGTTCTTC.

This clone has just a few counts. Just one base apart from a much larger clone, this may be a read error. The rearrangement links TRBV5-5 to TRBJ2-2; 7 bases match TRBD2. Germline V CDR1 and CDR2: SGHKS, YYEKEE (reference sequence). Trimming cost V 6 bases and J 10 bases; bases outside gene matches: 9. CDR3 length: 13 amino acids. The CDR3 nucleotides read TGTGCCAGCATCGGCGAGGGGAGGGAGGAGCTGTTTTTT. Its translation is CASIGEGREELFF.

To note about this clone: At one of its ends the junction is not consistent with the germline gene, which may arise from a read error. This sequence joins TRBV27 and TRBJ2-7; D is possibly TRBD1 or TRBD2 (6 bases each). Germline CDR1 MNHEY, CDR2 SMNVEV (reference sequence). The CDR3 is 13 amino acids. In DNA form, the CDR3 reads TGCGCCAGCAGCTCTAACGGGGGCCGGGAGCAGTACTTC. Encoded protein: CASSSNGGREQYF.

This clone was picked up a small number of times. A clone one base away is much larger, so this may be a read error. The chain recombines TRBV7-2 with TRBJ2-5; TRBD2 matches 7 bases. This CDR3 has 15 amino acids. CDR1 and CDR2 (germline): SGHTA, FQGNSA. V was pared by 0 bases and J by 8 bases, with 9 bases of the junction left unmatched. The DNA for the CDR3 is TGTGCCAGCAGCTTAGCCGTCGGGGGAGGGGATACCCAGTACTTC. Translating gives CASSLAVGGGDTQYF.